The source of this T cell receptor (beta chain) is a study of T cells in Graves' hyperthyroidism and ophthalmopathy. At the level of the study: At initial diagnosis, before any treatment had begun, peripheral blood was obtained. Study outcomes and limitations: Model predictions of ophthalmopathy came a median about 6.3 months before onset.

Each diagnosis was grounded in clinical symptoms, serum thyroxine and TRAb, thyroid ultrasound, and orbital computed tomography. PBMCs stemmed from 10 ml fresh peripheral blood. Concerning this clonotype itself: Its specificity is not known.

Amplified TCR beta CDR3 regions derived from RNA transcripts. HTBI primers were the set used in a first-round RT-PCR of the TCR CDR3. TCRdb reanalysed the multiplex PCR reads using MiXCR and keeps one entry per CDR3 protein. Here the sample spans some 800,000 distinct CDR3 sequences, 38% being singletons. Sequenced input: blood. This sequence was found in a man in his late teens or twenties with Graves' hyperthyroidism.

CDR3 in DNA: TGTGCCAGCGATGCACAGGGGGCTTCTCAGCCCCAGCATTTT. This gives the protein CASDAQGASQPQHF. The chain has TRBV10-3 and TRBJ1-5; 9 bases match TRBD1. This CDR3 contains 14 residues. Germline CDR1 is ENHRY and CDR2 is SYGVKD. The V gene end was trimmed by 10 bases and the J gene end by 6 bases; junction bases not matched to a gene: 10.